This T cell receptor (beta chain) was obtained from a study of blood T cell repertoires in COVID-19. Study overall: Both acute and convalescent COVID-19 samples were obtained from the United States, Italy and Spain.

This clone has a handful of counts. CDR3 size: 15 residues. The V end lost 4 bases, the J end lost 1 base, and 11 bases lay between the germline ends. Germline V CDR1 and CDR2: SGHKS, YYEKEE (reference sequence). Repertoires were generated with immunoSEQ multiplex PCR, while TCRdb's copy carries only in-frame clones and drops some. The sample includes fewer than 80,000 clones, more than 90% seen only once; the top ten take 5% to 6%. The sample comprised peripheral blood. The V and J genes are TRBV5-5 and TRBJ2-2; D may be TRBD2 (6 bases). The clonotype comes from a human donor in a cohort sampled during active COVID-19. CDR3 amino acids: CASSPRSGNTGELFF. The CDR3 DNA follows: TGTGCCAGCAGCCCGCGTAGCGGGAACACCGGGGAGCTGTTTTTT.